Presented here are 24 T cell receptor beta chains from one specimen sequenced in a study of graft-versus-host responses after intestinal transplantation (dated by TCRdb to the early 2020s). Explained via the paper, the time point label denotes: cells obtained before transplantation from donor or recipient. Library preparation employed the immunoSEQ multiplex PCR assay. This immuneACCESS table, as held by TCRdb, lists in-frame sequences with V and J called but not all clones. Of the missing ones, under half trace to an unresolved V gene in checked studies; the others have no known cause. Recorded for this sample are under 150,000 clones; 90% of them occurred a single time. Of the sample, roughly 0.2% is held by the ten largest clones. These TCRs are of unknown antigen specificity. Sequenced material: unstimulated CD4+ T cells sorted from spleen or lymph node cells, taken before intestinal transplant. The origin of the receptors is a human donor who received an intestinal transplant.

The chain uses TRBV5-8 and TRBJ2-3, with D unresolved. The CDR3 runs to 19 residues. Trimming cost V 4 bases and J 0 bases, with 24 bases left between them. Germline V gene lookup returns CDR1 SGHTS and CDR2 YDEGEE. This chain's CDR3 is CASSLMVILASSSTDTQYF. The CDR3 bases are TGTGCCAGCAGCCTGATGGTTATACTGGCTAGTTCTAGCACAGATACGCAGTATTTT.

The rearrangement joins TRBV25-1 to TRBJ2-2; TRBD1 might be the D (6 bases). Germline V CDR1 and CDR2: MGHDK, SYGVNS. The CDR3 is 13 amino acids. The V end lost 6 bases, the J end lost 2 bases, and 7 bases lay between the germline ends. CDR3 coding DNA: TGTGCCAGCAGGGGACAAAACACCGGGGAGCTGTTTTTT. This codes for CASRGQNTGELFF.

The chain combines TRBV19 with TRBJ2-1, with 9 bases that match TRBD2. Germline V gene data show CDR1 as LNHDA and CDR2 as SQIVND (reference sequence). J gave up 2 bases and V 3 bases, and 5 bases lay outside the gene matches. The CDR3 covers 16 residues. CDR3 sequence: CASSITASGTYNEQFF. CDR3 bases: TGTGCCAGTAGTATTACGGCTAGCGGGACCTACAATGAGCAGTTCTTC.

The CDR3 DNA reads TGTGCCAGCAGCCAAGGGGGGGGACTAAGAGGGCAGCAGTACTTC. Protein sequence: CASSQGGGLRGQQYF. The genes are TRBV14 and TRBJ2-7; 7 nucleotides align to TRBD2. After removal of 1 base from V and 8 bases from J, the junction contained 11 bases not matched to a gene. The CDR3 is made up of 15 amino acids. Per the germline V gene, CDR1 is SGHDN and CDR2 is FVKESK.

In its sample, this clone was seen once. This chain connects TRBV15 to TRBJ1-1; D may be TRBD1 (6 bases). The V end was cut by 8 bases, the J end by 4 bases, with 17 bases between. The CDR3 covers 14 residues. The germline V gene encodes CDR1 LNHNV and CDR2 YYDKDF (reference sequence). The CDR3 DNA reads TGTGCCACCGGTCGTACAGGGAACCCCACTGAAGCTTTCTTT. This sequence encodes CATGRTGNPTEAFF.

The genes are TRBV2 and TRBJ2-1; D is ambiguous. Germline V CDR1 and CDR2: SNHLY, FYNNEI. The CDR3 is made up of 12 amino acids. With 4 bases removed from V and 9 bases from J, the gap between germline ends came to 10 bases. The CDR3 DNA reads TGTGCCAGCAGTGGCCCAGGTAGTGAGCAGTTCTTC. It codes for CASSGPGSEQFF. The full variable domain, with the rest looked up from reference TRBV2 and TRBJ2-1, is EPEVTQTPSHQVTQMGQEVILRCVPISNHLYFYWYRQILGQKVEFLVSFYNNEISEKSEIFDDQFSVERPDGSNFTLKIRSTKLEDSAMYFCASSGPGSEQFFGPGTRLTVL.

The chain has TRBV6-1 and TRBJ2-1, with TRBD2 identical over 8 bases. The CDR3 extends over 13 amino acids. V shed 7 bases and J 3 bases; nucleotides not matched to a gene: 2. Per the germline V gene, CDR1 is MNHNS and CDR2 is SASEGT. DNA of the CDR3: TGTGCCAGCACGGGGGGGGGCTACAATGAGCAGTTCTTC. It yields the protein CASTGGGYNEQFF.

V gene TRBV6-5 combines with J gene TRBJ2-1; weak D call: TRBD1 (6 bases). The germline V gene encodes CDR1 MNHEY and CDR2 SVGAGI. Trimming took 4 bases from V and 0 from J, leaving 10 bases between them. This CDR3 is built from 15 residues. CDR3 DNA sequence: TGTGCCAGCAGTTTGAAACAGGGCTCCTACAATGAGCAGTTCTTC. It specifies CASSLKQGSYNEQFF.

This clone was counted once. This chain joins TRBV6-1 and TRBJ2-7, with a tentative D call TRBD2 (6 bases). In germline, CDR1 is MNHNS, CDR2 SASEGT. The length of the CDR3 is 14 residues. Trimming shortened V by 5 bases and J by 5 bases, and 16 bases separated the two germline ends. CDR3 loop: CASSSGGTLHEQYF. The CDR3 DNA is TGTGCCAGCAGTTCCGGGGGAACTCTCCACGAGCAGTACTTC.

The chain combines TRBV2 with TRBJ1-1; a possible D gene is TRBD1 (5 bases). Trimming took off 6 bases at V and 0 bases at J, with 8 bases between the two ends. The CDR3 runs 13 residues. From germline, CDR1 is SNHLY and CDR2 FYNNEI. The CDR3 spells CASRDSMNTEAFF. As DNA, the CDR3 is TGTGCCAGCAGAGACAGCATGAACACTGAAGCTTTCTTT.

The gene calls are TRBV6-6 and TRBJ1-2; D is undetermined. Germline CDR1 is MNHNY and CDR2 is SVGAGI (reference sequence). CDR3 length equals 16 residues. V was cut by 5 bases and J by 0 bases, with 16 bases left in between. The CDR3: CASSPRTGEANYGYTF. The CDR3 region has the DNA TGTGCCAGCAGTCCGAGAACCGGGGAAGCTAACTATGGCTACACCTTC.

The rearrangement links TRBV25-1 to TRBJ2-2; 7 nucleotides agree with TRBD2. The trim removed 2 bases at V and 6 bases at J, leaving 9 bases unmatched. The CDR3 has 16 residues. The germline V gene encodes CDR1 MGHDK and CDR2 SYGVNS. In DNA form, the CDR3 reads TGTGCCAGCAGTGAAACCCGGGCGGGGGTTGCCGGGGAGCTGTTTTTT. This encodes CASSETRAGVAGELFF.

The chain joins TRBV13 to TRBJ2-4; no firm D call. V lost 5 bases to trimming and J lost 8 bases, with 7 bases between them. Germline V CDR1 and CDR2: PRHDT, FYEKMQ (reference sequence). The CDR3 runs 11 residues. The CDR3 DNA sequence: TGTGCCAGCAGCGGGCTTGACATTCAGTACTTC. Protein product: CASSGLDIQYF.

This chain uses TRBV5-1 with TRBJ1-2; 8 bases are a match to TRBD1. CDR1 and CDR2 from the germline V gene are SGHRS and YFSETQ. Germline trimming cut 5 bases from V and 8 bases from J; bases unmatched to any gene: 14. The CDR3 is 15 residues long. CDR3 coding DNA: TGCGCCAGCAGTTCCGCAGGGGGCGCTTCGTGGGGCTACACCTTC. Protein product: CASSSAGGASWGYTF. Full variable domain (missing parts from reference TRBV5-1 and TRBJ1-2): KAGVTQTPRYLIKTRGQQVTLSCSPISGHRSVSWYQQTPGQGLQFLFEYFSETQRNKGNFPGRFSGRQFSNSRSEMNVSTLELGDSALYLCASSSAGGASWGYTFGSGTRLTVV.

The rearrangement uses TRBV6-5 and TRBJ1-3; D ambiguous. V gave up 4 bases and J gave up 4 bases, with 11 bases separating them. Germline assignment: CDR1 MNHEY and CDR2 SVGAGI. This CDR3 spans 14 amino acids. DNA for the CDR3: TGTGCCAGCAGTTTCGGGGTCCCAGGAAACACCATATATTTT. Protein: CASSFGVPGNTIYF.

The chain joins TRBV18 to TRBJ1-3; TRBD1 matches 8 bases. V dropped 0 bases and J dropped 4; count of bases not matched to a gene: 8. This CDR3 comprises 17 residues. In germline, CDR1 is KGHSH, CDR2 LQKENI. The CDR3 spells CASSPPKTGGQGNTIYF. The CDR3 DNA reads TGTGCCAGCTCACCACCGAAAACAGGGGGTCAAGGAAACACCATATATTTT. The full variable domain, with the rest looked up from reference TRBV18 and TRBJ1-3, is NAGVMQNPRHLVRRRGQEARLRCSPMKGHSHVYWYRQLPEEGLKFMVYLQKENIIDESGMPKERFSAEFPKEGPSILRIQQVVRGDSAAYFCASSPPKTGGQGNTIYFGEGSWLTVV.

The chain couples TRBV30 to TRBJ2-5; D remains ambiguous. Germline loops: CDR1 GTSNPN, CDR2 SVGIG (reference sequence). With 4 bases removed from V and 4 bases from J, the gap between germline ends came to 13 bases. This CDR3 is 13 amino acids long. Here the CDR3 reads CAWTLLTRETQYF. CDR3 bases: TGTGCCTGGACCTTACTGACAAGAGAGACCCAGTACTTC.

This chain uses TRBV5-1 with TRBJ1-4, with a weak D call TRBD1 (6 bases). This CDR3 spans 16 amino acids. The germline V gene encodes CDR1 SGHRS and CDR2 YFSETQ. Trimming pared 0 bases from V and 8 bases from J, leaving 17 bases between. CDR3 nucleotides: TGCGCCAGCAGCTTGGCCGGACAGACCCTGAGGGAAAAACTGTTTTTT. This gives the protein CASSLAGQTLREKLFF.

CDR3 protein: CASSFGTGTYEQYF. CDR3 in DNA: TGTGCCAGCAGCTTCGGGACAGGAACCTACGAGCAGTACTTC. The V and J genes are TRBV7-9 and TRBJ2-7, with 8 bases lining up with TRBD1. J gave up 2 bases and V 3 bases, and 3 bases lay outside the gene matches. Germline V gives CDR1 SEHNR, CDR2 FQNEAQ (reference sequence). The CDR3 runs to 14 residues.

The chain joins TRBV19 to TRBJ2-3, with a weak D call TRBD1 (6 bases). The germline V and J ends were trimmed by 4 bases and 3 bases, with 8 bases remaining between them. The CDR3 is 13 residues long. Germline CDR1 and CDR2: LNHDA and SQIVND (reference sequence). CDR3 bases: TGTGCCAGTAGTAACGGACAGACAGATACGCAGTATTTT. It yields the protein CASSNGQTDTQYF.

The CDR3 loop is CASSLVQGGYTEAFF. The DNA of the CDR3 is TGCGCCAGCAGCTTGGTACAGGGGGGGTACACTGAAGCTTTCTTT. The chain links TRBV5-1 to TRBJ1-1, with 8 bases that match TRBD1. V lost 0 bases to trimming and J lost 3 bases; unmatched junction nucleotides: 4. This CDR3 is 15 amino acids long. Per the germline V gene, CDR1 is SGHRS and CDR2 is YFSETQ.

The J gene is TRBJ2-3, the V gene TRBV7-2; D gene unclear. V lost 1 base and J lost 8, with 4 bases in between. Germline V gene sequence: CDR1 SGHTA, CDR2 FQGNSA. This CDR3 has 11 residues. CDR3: CASSLGSTQYF. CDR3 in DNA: TGTGCCAGCAGCTTAGGGAGTACGCAGTATTTT.

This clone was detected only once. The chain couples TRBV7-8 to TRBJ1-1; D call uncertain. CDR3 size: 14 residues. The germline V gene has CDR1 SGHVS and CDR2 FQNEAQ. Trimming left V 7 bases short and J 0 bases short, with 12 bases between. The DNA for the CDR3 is TGTGCCAGCACCCCCCCTCCGGTGAACACTGAAGCTTTCTTT. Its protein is CASTPPPVNTEAFF.

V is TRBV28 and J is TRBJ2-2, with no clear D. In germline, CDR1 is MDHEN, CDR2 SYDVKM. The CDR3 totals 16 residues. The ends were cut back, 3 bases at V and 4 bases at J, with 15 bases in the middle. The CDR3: CASSFFRQVSTGELFF. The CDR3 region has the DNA TGTGCCAGCAGTTTCTTTCGGCAGGTCTCCACCGGGGAGCTGTTTTTT.